This record looks at one T cell receptor (beta chain) sequence and its context. Its matching antigen is unknown. Method: immunoSEQ multiplex PCR; TCRdb's copy keeps in-frame clones and lacks some. The sample lists more than 30,000 clones; approximately 90% were seen once. The entry originates in a study of T cells after posttransplantation cyclophosphamide. Study-wide findings and caveats: Recipient CMV seropositivity and CMV reactivation strongly tracked TRB clonality. TRB overlap between skin or GI tissue T cells and blood was limited. Donor-recipient repertoire similarity was low at 1-2 months, rising over year one.

The naive gate required viable CD3+CD4+ or CD3+CD8+ cells with CCR7+CD45RA+CD45RO-CD95-CD27+CD28+ phenotype. Sequences were obtained from naive CD4+ T cells sorted from PBMCs. This TCR was recovered from a woman aged 55-75 years in good health, CMV-negative, and a related stem cell transplant donor.

This CDR3 is CAWSYRITYGYTF. The CDR3 DNA reads as TGTGCCTGGAGCTACAGGATTACATATGGCTACACCTTC. This sequence joins TRBV30 and TRBJ1-2; the D gene is possibly TRBD1 (5 bases). Germline lookup yields CDR1 GTSNPN and CDR2 SVGIG (reference sequence). V lost 3 bases to trimming and J lost 5 bases, with 13 bases between them. CDR3 size: 13 residues.